This TCR beta chain was recovered during a study of response to subunit inactivated influenza vaccine. The study's findings and limits: That few new T cells are recruited by each seasonal influenza vaccination was the authors' suggestion.

Trimming cost V 3 bases and J 8 bases, with 7 bases left between them. Germline V gene lookup returns CDR1 DFQATT and CDR2 SNEGSKA (reference sequence). The CDR3 has 11 residues. Comment on this clonotype: Antigen specificity is unknown.

MiXCR, applied by TCRdb to the RT-PCR reads, yields one record per CDR3 protein. Of under 850,000 distinct CDR3 sequences listed, approximately 17% are singletons. The starting material was PBMCs from blood, obtained more than 4 days after vaccination. J is TRBJ2-2 and V is TRBV20-1; no reliable D call. This receptor was obtained from a man aged 45-65 years who received an inactivated influenza vaccine. This CDR3 is CSASHSGELFF. The CDR3 nucleotides read TGCAGTGCTAGCCACAGTGGGGAGCTGTTTTTT.